This TCR beta chain was recorded in a study of blood T cells in healthy people across ages. Trimming took off 7 bases at V and 6 bases at J, with 21 bases between the two ends. CDR3 length: 15 residues. With a J-beta primer mix and a sample-barcoded 5' primer, a second PCR ran 7 to 11 cycles. Sequencing recovered at least 2.5 million CDR3-containing paired-end reads from each sample. TCRdb called the 5' RACE reads again in MiXCR, with one record for every CDR3 protein. Of about a million distinct CDR3 sequences listed, approximately 49% are singletons. Each of the donors had 9 to 10 milliliters of peripheral blood drawn into EDTA-treated Vacutainer tubes.

This clonotype was sampled from a man aged 30-40 years in good health. Sample: blood. The chain employs TRBV12-3 or TRBV12-4 and TRBJ1-1, with a weak D call TRBD1 (6 bases). The CDR3 DNA reads as TGTGCCAGCACCGAAGGGGGGACACCGGCCTCTGAAGCTTTCTTT. This translates into CASTEGGTPASEAFF.